This T cell receptor (beta chain) was obtained from a study of blood T cell repertoires in COVID-19. Original handling: Cell counts per sample came from amplifying reference gene primers. The data were produced by immunoSEQ multiplex PCR, yet TCRdb's version contains in-frame clones alone and is incomplete. The DNA gave D and trimming, while V, J and clone size come from that table. The sample includes 270,000 or so clones, roughly 80% of them seen just once. The receptor's source is a human donor with COVID-19, enrolled during active disease. The donor label of this sample is uncertain. Sequenced sample: peripheral blood.

The CDR3 nucleotides are TGTGCCAGCTCACCATTGACAGCAACTAATGAAAAACTGTTTTTT. Encoded protein: CASSPLTATNEKLFF. The chain is built from TRBV18 and TRBJ1-4; weak D call: TRBD1 (5 bases). This CDR3 is 15 amino acids long. V was cut by 2 bases and J by 0 bases, with 7 bases left in between. Germline CDR1 and CDR2: KGHSH and LQKENI.